These T cell receptor beta chains were read from a single sample in a study of radiotherapy plus CTLA-4 blockade in lung cancer. Assay: immunoSEQ multiplex PCR; the TCRdb copy retains only in-frame clones and omits some. The profile covers around 45,000 clones, with roughly two thirds appearing a single time and 23% taken by the ten largest. The specimen comprised peripheral blood, sampled from a patient treated with radiotherapy plus ipilimumab. The receptors here all came from a human donor with non-small cell lung cancer who had a partial response to radiotherapy plus ipilimumab. The CDR3 runs from the conserved cysteine through the conserved F or W. Each record gives: D gene, clone size, V gene, J gene, CDR3 protein, CDR3 DNA. A D gene is named only where the DNA matches it firmly. Not every row has a clone size; where given, it reads once, few, many or a size class.

D: TRBD1
size: -
V: TRBV29-1
J: TRBJ1-1
CDR3: CSVEDKQSGQGAIAYTEAFF
DNA: TGCAGCGTTGAAGACAAGCAGTCGGGACAGGGGGCTATTGCCTACACTGAAGCTTTCTTT

D: -
size: -
V: TRBV25-1
J: TRBJ1-1
CDR3: CASSERGTEAFF
DNA: TGTGCCAGCAGTGAAAGGGGTACTGAAGCTTTCTTT

D: -
size: -
V: TRBV5-1
J: TRBJ2-3
CDR3: CASSLSGGSRTDTQYF
DNA: TGCGCCAGCAGCCTGTCTGGTGGGAGTCGCACAGATACGCAGTATTTT

D: -
size: -
V: TRBV15
J: TRBJ1-1
CDR3: CATSSDPIFQGEAFF
DNA: TGTGCCACCAGCAGTGACCCGATATTCCAGGGGGAAGCTTTCTTT

D: -
size: -
V: TRBV6-5
J: TRBJ1-2
CDR3: CASSYPARANYGYTF
DNA: TGTGCCAGCAGTTACCCCGCGCGGGCTAACTATGGCTACACCTTC

D: -
size: -
V: TRBV5-1
J: TRBJ2-3
CDR3: CASSLGLGGLVADTQYF
DNA: TGCGCCAGCAGCTTGGGCCTGGGGGGTCTGGTTGCAGATACGCAGTATTTT

D: -
size: -
V: TRBV6-5
J: TRBJ1-3
CDR3: CASTPRQVGNTIYF
DNA: TGTGCCAGCACCCCCCGACAGGTTGGAAACACCATATATTTT

D: TRBD1
size: -
V: TRBV25-1
J: TRBJ1-2
CDR3: CASGQGAEDYGYTF
DNA: TGTGCCAGCGGACAGGGGGCGGAGGACTATGGCTACACCTTC

D: -
size: few
V: TRBV28
J: TRBJ1-5
CDR3: CASSSYLRGASGDQPQHF
DNA: TGTGCCAGCAGTTCATACCTCCGGGGGGCCAGTGGTGATCAGCCCCAGCATTTT

D: -
size: -
V: TRBV5-6
J: TRBJ2-5
CDR3: CASSFRTEETQYF
DNA: TGTGCCAGCAGCTTTAGGACTGAAGAGACCCAGTACTTC

D: TRBD2
size: -
V: TRBV2
J: TRBJ2-7
CDR3: CASSDPSGYEQYF
DNA: TGTGCCAGCAGTGATCCTAGCGGCTACGAGCAGTACTTC

D: TRBD1
size: -
V: TRBV5-4
J: TRBJ1-1
CDR3: CASSSGDRNKNTEAFF
DNA: TGTGCCAGCAGTTCCGGGGACAGGAACAAAAACACTGAAGCTTTCTTT

D: -
size: -
V: TRBV6-6
J: TRBJ1-1
CDR3: CASRDSPLNTEAFF
DNA: TGTGCCAGCAGGGACAGTCCTCTGAACACTGAAGCTTTCTTT

D: -
size: -
V: TRBV21-1
J: TRBJ2-7
CDR3: CASSKVRDTSYEQYF
DNA: TGTGCCAGCAGCAAAGTACGGGACACCTCCTACGAGCAGTACTTC

D: -
size: -
V: TRBV19
J: TRBJ1-2
CDR3: CASGQHGYGYTF
DNA: TGTGCCAGTGGACAGCATGGCTATGGCTACACCTTC

D: -
size: few
V: TRBV27
J: TRBJ2-7
CDR3: CASSYGPSEQYF
DNA: TGTGCCAGCAGTTACGGCCCTAGCGAGCAGTACTTC

D: -
size: -
V: TRBV5-8
J: TRBJ2-5
CDR3: CASSAASGQETQYF
DNA: TGTGCCAGCAGCGCGGCCAGCGGTCAAGAGACCCAGTACTTC

D: -
size: -
V: TRBV9
J: TRBJ1-1
CDR3: CASSVEGRAEAFF
DNA: TGTGCCAGCAGCGTAGAAGGGCGGGCTGAAGCTTTCTTT

D: TRBD2
size: -
V: TRBV5-8
J: TRBJ2-6
CDR3: CASSSGTSGFSGANVLTF
DNA: TGTGCCAGCAGTTCCGGGACTAGCGGATTCTCTGGGGCCAACGTCCTGACTTTC

D: TRBD2
size: -
V: TRBV15
J: TRBJ2-7
CDR3: CATSTTWTSGNLAPYEQYF
DNA: TGTGCCACCAGCACTACTTGGACTAGCGGGAACCTGGCCCCCTACGAGCAGTACTTC

D: TRBD1
size: -
V: TRBV30
J: TRBJ1-6
CDR3: CAWDPDRGSPLHF
DNA: TGTGCCTGGGATCCGGACAGGGGATCACCCCTCCACTTT

D: TRBD2
size: -
V: TRBV11-3
J: TRBJ2-5
CDR3: CASSFSSGGLETQYF
DNA: TGTGCCAGCAGCTTTAGTAGCGGGGGCCTGGAGACCCAGTACTTC

D: -
size: -
V: TRBV5-3
J: TRBJ2-7
CDR3: CARSFGGTYEQYF
DNA: TGTGCCAGAAGCTTTGGGGGCACCTACGAGCAGTACTTC

D: -
size: -
V: TRBV6-5
J: TRBJ2-7
CDR3: CASRTEMKQYF
DNA: TGTGCCAGCAGGACAGAGATGAAGCAGTACTTC

D: TRBD1
size: once
V: TRBV5-4
J: TRBJ1-2
CDR3: CAIPKGGTVGYTF
DNA: TGTGCCATCCCAAAAGGGGGCACGGTTGGCTACACCTTC

D: -
size: -
V: TRBV12-5
J: TRBJ1-1
CDR3: CASGLAGTGIRAEAFF
DNA: TGTGCTAGTGGTTTGGCAGGAACAGGGATTCGGGCTGAAGCTTTCTTT

D: -
size: few
V: TRBV13
J: TRBJ1-3
CDR3: CASSLRAGRFSGNTIYF
DNA: TGTGCCAGCAGCTTAAGGGCAGGGCGGTTCTCTGGAAACACCATATATTTT

D: -
size: few
V: TRBV7-9
J: TRBJ1-1
CDR3: CASSLVVRSEAFF
DNA: TGTGCCAGCAGCTTAGTAGTCCGGTCTGAAGCTTTCTTT

D: TRBD1
size: -
V: TRBV5-1
J: TRBJ1-1
CDR3: CASSLTGERTEAFF
DNA: TGCGCCAGCAGCTTAACAGGGGAAAGAACTGAAGCTTTCTTT

D: TRBD1
size: -
V: TRBV7-2
J: TRBJ1-3
CDR3: CASSFGGQTSGNTIYF
DNA: TGTGCCAGCAGCTTTGGGGGACAGACTTCTGGAAACACCATATATTTT

D: TRBD1
size: -
V: TRBV19
J: TRBJ1-1
CDR3: CASNQDREGLNTEAFF
DNA: TGTGCCAGTAACCAGGACAGGGAGGGTTTGAACACTGAAGCTTTCTTT

D: TRBD2
size: -
V: TRBV19
J: TRBJ2-1
CDR3: CATGRNEQFF
DNA: TGTGCCACCGGGAGGAATGAGCAGTTCTTC

D: -
size: -
V: TRBV9
J: TRBJ2-7
CDR3: CASSVDDYEQYF
DNA: TGTGCCAGCAGCGTCGACGACTACGAGCAGTACTTC

D: TRBD1
size: -
V: TRBV5-1
J: TRBJ1-2
CDR3: CASSRGQGNYGYTF
DNA: TGCGCCAGCAGCCGGGGACAGGGAAACTATGGCTACACCTTC

D: TRBD2
size: few
V: TRBV7-6
J: TRBJ2-3
CDR3: CASSRRGGSTDTQYF
DNA: TGTGCCAGCAGCAGGCGGGGAGGGAGCACAGATACGCAGTATTTT